What follows are 22 T cell receptor beta chains derived from one specimen sequenced in a study of blood T cell repertoires in COVID-19. Sequencing used immunoSEQ multiplex PCR; TCRdb keeps in-frame clones, though not all of them. The sample has under 200,000 clones, around 91% seen once. The sequenced sample consisted of PBMCs or T cells enriched from blood (not recorded which). These receptor sequences come from a young woman who had recovered from COVID-19.

In its sample, this clone was seen once. The chain links TRBV7-3 to TRBJ1-6; TRBD1 agrees at 8 bases. The CDR3 sequence is 15 residues long. The germline V gene has CDR1 SGHTA and CDR2 FQGTGA. With 5 bases clipped from V and 10 bases from J, the junction kept 10 bases outside the gene matches. For the CDR3, the DNA is TGTGCCAGCAGCGCGACAGGGGAATTATGGTCACCCCTCCACTTT. The encoded protein is CASSATGELWSPLHF. The complete variable domain, with remaining parts taken from reference TRBV7-3 and TRBJ1-6, reads GAGVSQTPSNKVTEKGKYVELRCDPISGHTALYWYRQSLGQGPEFLIYFQGTGAADDSGLPNDRFFAVRPEGSVSTLKIQRTERGDSAVYLCASSATGELWSPLHFGNGTRLTVT.

J is TRBJ1-5 and V is TRBV6-5; D is perhaps TRBD1 (5 bases). Trimming stripped 4 bases from V and 3 bases from J, with 16 bases between. The CDR3 totals 16 residues. Germline CDR1 and CDR2: MNHEY and SVGAGI. The CDR3 spells CASSSATGRLNQPQHF. CDR3 DNA sequence: TGTGCCAGCAGTTCGGCAACAGGCCGACTCAATCAGCCCCAGCATTTT.

The genes are TRBV5-5 and TRBJ2-5; tentatively, D is TRBD1 (5 bases). V shed 3 bases and J shed 4 bases, with 19 bases lying between them. This CDR3 is 16 amino acids long. Germline lookup yields CDR1 SGHKS and CDR2 YYEKEE (reference sequence). The CDR3 here is CASSSTELVIRETQYF. The CDR3 DNA follows: TGTGCCAGCAGCTCGACAGAGCTAGTGATTCGAGAGACCCAGTACTTC.

The V gene is TRBV10-3, the J gene TRBJ1-6, with D unclear. V shed 6 bases and J shed 0 bases, with 9 bases lying between them. CDR3 length: 15 amino acids. CDR1 is ENHRY, CDR2 SYGVKD, per germline. CDR3 loop: CAISVGSSYNSPLHF. The CDR3 coding sequence is TGTGCCATCAGCGTTGGGAGCTCCTATAATTCACCCCTCCACTTT.

This chain's CDR3 is CASSGQLFTLHF. The CDR3, as DNA: TGTGCCAGCAGCGGACAGCTATTCACCCTCCACTTT. The V gene is TRBV5-8, the J gene TRBJ1-6, with D possibly matching TRBD1 (6 bases). The CDR3 runs to 12 residues. Germline CDR1 is SGHTS and CDR2 is YDEGEE. Between the trimmed V and J ends, which lost 4 bases and 14 bases, there was a span of 13 bases.

The J gene is TRBJ1-6, the V gene TRBV2, with D hard to call. The length of the CDR3 is 14 residues. Germline values: CDR1 SNHLY, CDR2 FYNNEI. V lost 8 bases and J lost 0, with 8 bases in between. The CDR3 protein is CASGSSSYNSPLHF. As DNA, the CDR3 is TGTGCCAGCGGATCTAGCTCCTATAATTCACCCCTCCACTTT.

The CDR3 nucleotides read TGTGCCAGCAGTTACGCGGGGTCAGGGGCCAACGTCCTGACTTTC. It is translated as CASSYAGSGANVLTF. The rearrangement uses TRBV6-2 or TRBV6-3 and TRBJ2-6, with a possible D match to TRBD2 (6 bases). With 2 bases removed from V and 4 bases from J, the gap between germline ends came to 9 bases. Germline V gives CDR1 MNHEY, CDR2 SVGEGT. The CDR3 runs to 15 residues.

This clone turned up a few times. The chain uses TRBV6-5 and TRBJ1-2; 9 bases line up with TRBD1. V lost 6 bases and J lost 5; bases outside the gene matches: 7. Germline CDR1 and CDR2: MNHEY and SVGAGI. This CDR3 spans 14 amino acids. DNA for the CDR3: TGTGCCAGCAGATTACAGGGGGCTGGGTATGGCTACACCTTC. Amino acids: CASRLQGAGYGYTF.

The rearrangement joins TRBV5-1 to TRBJ2-7; D possibly corresponds to TRBD2 (5 bases). This CDR3 has 17 amino acids. Germline lookup yields CDR1 SGHRS and CDR2 YFSETQ. V was shortened by 0 bases and J by 4 bases, with 20 bases between the two germline ends. CDR3 sequence reads: CASSLAPAFAGIYEQYF. The CDR3 DNA reads TGCGCCAGCAGCTTGGCTCCGGCCTTTGCGGGCATTTACGAGCAGTACTTC.

This chain uses TRBV6-5 with TRBJ2-7, with a tentative D call TRBD1 (6 bases). Germline assignment: CDR1 MNHEY and CDR2 SVGAGI. V was cut by 8 bases and J by 6 bases, with 17 bases left in between. The CDR3 consists of 13 residues. This CDR3 reads CASGPTGRVEQYF. In nucleotides, the CDR3 is TGTGCCAGCGGACCTACAGGGAGAGTCGAGCAGTACTTC.

This chain connects TRBV23-1 to TRBJ1-1; no definite D call. TRBV23-1 has ORF status, its function being uncertain. The CDR3 contains 16 residues. V lost 4 bases and J 3 bases, leaving 18 bases between the germline ends. CDR3 region: CASSLGSAPVDTEAFF. Here the CDR3 DNA reads TGCGCCAGCAGTCTGGGTTCAGCGCCCGTGGACACTGAAGCTTTCTTT.

The chain links TRBV7-8 to TRBJ2-1; 7 nucleotides line up with TRBD2. Germline V gives CDR1 SGHVS, CDR2 FQNEAQ. CDR3 length equals 15 residues. Trimming cost V 3 bases and J 4 bases; bases outside gene matches: 6. CDR3 nucleotides: TGTGCCAGCAGCTTTATCCGCGGGGGATACAATGAGCAGTTCTTC. Protein sequence: CASSFIRGGYNEQFF.

J is TRBJ2-3 and V is TRBV7-9, with 9 bases fitting TRBD2. The CDR3 has 16 amino acids. V shed 3 bases, J shed 3 bases, and the junction held 7 bases outside the gene matches. Germline CDR1 SEHNR, CDR2 FQNEAQ (reference sequence). This CDR3 reads CASSFVAGVLTDTQYF. CDR3 coding DNA: TGTGCCAGCAGCTTCGTAGCGGGAGTGTTGACAGATACGCAGTATTTT.

The chain links TRBV14 to TRBJ2-1; a possible D gene is TRBD1 (6 bases). V lost 0 bases and J 8 bases, leaving 17 bases between the germline ends. This CDR3 comprises 16 residues. Germline values: CDR1 SGHDN, CDR2 FVKESK. This chain's CDR3 is CASSQEGDTLSDEQFF. DNA for the CDR3: TGTGCCAGCAGCCAAGAGGGGGACACCCTCAGCGATGAGCAGTTCTTC.

This clone showed up just once. Written as DNA, the CDR3 is TGTGCCAGCAGCTCATCTCCAGTTAATTCACCCCTCCACTTT. It encodes CASSSSPVNSPLHF. This chain joins TRBV11-1 and TRBJ1-6, with D uncertain. CDR3 size: 14 residues. Trimming removed 4 bases from V and 6 bases from J, with 10 bases in between. Per the germline V gene, CDR1 is SGHAT and CDR2 is FQDESV (reference sequence).

CDR3 in amino acids: CASSPSFRDWQYNEQFF. Here the CDR3 DNA reads TGTGCCAGCAGTCCCTCCTTTCGAGACTGGCAATACAATGAGCAGTTCTTC. The chain joins TRBV2 to TRBJ2-1; D is undetermined. V was shortened by 5 bases and J by 4 bases, with 21 bases between the two germline ends. CDR1 and CDR2 (germline): SNHLY, FYNNEI. This CDR3 is built from 17 residues.

In regard to this clone: This CDR3 is also generated by other DNA sequences in the sample. The genes are TRBV19 and TRBJ2-6; 8 positions match TRBD1. J was trimmed by 0 bases and V by 7 bases; bases with no gene match: 8. The V gene's germline CDR1 is LNHDA and CDR2 SQIVND (reference sequence). The CDR3 spans 17 residues. The CDR3 region is CASTRTGSASGANVLTF. CDR3 nucleotide sequence: TGTGCCAGTACCCGGACAGGGTCCGCCTCTGGGGCCAACGTCCTGACTTTC.

This clone came up a few times. The chain carries TRBV28 and TRBJ1-5; tentative D call: TRBD1 (5 bases). V shed 4 bases and J shed 3 bases, with 19 bases lying between them. Germline lookup yields CDR1 MDHEN and CDR2 SYDVKM. This CDR3 is 17 amino acids long. The CDR3 sequence: CASSSPLLRQINQPQHF. DNA of the CDR3: TGTGCCAGCAGTTCTCCCCTACTCCGACAGATCAATCAGCCCCAGCATTTT. The entire variable domain, with the rest obtained from reference TRBV28 and TRBJ1-5, is as follows: DVKVTQSSRYLVKRTGEKVFLECVQDMDHENMFWYRQDPGLGLRLIYFSYDVKMKEKGDIPEGYSVSREKKERFSLILESASTNQTSMYLCASSSPLLRQINQPQHFGDGTRLSIL.

The chain has TRBV30 and TRBJ1-1; tentative D call: TRBD1 (5 bases). Trimming took off 0 bases at V and 3 bases at J, with 8 bases between the two ends. Germline-derived CDR1 and CDR2 are GTSNPN and SVGIG (reference sequence). The CDR3 extends over 13 amino acids. This CDR3 is CAWSVRGDTEAFF. CDR3 coding DNA: TGTGCCTGGAGTGTACGGGGGGACACTGAAGCTTTCTTT.

This clone occurred once. The rearrangement joins TRBV9 to TRBJ2-1, with 11 positions matching TRBD2. V shed 7 bases, J shed 6 bases, and the junction held 9 bases outside the gene matches. The CDR3 is 15 residues long. Per the germline V gene, CDR1 is SGDLS and CDR2 is YYNGEE. The CDR3 bases are TGTGCCAGCCAGCCGGAGACTAGCGGGGTCAATGAGCAGTTCTTC. The encoded protein is CASQPETSGVNEQFF.

J is TRBJ2-3 and V is TRBV6-4; 8 nucleotides match TRBD2. The CDR3 extends over 15 amino acids. Germline V lookup: CDR1 MRHNA, CDR2 SNTAGT. V shed 0 bases, J shed 4 bases, and the junction held 3 bases outside the gene matches. The CDR3 spells CASSDSLAGSDTQYF. The DNA of the CDR3 is TGTGCCAGCAGTGACTCCCTAGCGGGTTCAGATACGCAGTATTTT.

The rearrangement uses TRBV11-2 and TRBJ2-7, with D perhaps TRBD2 (6 bases). This CDR3 contains 16 residues. Germline V gives CDR1 SGHAT, CDR2 FQNNGV. Between the trimmed V and J ends, which lost 0 bases and 1 base, there was a span of 13 bases. The CDR3 DNA reads as TGTGCCAGCAGCTTAGAATTGGGGACTGCTTCCTACGAGCAGTACTTC. It is translated as CASSLELGTASYEQYF.